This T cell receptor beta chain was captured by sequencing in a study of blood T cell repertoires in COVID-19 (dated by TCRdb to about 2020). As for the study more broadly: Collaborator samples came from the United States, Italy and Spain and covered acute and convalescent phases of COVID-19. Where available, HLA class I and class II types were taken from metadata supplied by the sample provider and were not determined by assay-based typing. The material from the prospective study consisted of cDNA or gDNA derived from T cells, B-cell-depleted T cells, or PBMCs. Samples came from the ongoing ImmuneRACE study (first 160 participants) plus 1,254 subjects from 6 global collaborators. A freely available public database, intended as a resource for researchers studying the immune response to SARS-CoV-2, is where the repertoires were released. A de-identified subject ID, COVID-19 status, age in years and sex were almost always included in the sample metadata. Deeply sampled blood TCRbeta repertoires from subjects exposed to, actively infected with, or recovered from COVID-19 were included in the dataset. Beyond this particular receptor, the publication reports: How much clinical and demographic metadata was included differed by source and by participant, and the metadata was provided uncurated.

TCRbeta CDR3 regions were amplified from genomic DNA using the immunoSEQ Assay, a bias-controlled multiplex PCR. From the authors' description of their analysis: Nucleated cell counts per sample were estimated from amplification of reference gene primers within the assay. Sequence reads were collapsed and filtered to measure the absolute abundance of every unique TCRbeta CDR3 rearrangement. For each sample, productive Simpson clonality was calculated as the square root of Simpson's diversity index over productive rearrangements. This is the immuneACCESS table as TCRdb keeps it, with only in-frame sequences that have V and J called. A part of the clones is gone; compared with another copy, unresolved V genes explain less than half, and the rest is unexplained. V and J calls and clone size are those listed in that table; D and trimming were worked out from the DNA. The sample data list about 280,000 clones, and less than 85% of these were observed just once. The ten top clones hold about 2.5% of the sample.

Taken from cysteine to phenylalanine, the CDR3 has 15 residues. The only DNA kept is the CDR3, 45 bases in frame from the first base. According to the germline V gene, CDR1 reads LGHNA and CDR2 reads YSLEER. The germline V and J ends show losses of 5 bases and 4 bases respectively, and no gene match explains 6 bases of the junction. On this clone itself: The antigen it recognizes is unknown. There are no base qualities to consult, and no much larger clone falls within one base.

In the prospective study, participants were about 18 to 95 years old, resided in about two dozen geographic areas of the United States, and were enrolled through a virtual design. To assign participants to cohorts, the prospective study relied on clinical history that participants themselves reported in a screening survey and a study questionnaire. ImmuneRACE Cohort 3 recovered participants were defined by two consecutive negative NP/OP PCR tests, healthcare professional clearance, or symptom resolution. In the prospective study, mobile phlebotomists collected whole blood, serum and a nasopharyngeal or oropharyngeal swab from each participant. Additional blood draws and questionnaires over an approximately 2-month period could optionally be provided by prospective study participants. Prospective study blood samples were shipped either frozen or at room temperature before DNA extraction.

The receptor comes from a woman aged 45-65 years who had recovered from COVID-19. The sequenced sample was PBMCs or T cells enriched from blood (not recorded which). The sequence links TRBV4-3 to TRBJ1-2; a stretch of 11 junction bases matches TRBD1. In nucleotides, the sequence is TGCGCCAGCAGCTTGCGGACAGGGGGCGTCTATGGCTACACCTTC. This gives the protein CASSLRTGGVYGYTF.